This TCR beta chain emerged from a study of shared clonotypes between healthy human individuals. Study-wide results and limits: Clonotype sharing among donors was thought likely to change with sequencing depth. Shared clonotypes: approximately 4.5% naive CD4, roughly 3.5% naive CD8, 2.3% memory CD4, around 0.4% memory CD8. The represented genetic and exposure-history diversity was limited by the small number of donors.

In regard to this clone: As yet, its antigen is unknown.

Profiling relied on immunoSEQ multiplex PCR, and the TCRdb table lists in-frame clones only, not all of them. The sample lists over 850,000 clones; 70% to 80% were seen once. Per the germline V gene, CDR1 is MNHNY and CDR2 is SVGAGI (reference sequence). The CDR3 is 11 residues long. V dropped 5 bases and J dropped 8 bases, with 6 bases sitting between them. Source material: memory CD4+ T cells from PBMCs. The subset was: CD45RA-negative fraction. The sequence was obtained from a man younger than 35 in good health. Some clones in this sample may be carry-over from other donors' samples. V is TRBV6-6 and J is TRBJ1-4, with D hard to call. CDR3 DNA: TGTGCCAGCAGTGGACGAGAAAAACTGTTTTTT. Translation gives CASSGREKLFF.